This T cell receptor (beta chain) comes out of a study of shared clonotypes between healthy human individuals. This CDR3 is 16 amino acids long. The V gene's germline CDR1 is MGHRA and CDR2 YSYEKL. Here immunoSEQ multiplex PCR was the method, and the copy in TCRdb shows in-frame clones only, minus some. The sample lists about 2.4 million clones, roughly 93% occurring once. Comment on this clone: A read error may account for a junction end that differs from germline.

The TCR was taken from a man between 18 and 35 years old in good health. Some clones in this sample may be carry-over from other donors' samples. What was sequenced was naive CD4+ T cells from PBMCs. Described subset: CD45RA+ positively selected. The chain employs TRBV4-1 and TRBJ2-6, with 7 bases fitting TRBD1. The CDR3 sequence: CASSPFTGAGANVLTF. The CDR3 nucleotides read TGCGCCAGCAGCCCTTTTACAGGGGCTGGTGCCAACGTCCTGACTTTC.